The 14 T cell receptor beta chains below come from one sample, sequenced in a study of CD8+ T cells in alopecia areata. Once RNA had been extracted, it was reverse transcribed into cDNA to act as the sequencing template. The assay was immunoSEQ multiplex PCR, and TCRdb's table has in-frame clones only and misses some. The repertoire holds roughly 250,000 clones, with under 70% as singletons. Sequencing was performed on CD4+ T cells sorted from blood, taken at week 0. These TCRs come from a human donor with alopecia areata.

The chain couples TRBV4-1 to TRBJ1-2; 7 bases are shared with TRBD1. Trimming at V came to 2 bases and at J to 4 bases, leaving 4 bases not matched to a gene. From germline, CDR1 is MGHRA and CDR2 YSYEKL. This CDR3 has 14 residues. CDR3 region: CASSQPQGPYGYTF. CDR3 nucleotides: TGCGCCAGCAGCCAACCACAGGGGCCCTATGGCTACACCTTC.

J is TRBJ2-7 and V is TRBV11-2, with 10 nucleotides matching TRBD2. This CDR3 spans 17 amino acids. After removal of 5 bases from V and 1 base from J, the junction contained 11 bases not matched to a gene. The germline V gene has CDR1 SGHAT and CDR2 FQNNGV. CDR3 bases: TGTGCCAGCAGCCCACGGACTAGCGGAATACGATCCTACGAGCAGTACTTC. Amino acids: CASSPRTSGIRSYEQYF.

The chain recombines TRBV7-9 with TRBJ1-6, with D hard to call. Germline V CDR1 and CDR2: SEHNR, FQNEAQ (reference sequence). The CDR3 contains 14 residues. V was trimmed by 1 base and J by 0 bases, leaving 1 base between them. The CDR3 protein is CASSLVSYNSPLHF. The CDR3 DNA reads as TGTGCCAGCAGCTTAGTCTCCTATAATTCACCCCTCCACTTT.

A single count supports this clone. CDR3 region: CAWSGQVNQPQHF. The CDR3 DNA is TGTGCCTGGAGTGGACAGGTAAATCAGCCCCAGCATTTT. The chain links TRBV30 to TRBJ1-5; D perhaps matches TRBD1 (6 bases). The CDR3 consists of 13 residues. V lost 1 base and J 4 bases, leaving 8 bases between the germline ends. CDR1 GTSNPN and CDR2 SVGIG come from the germline V gene (reference sequence).

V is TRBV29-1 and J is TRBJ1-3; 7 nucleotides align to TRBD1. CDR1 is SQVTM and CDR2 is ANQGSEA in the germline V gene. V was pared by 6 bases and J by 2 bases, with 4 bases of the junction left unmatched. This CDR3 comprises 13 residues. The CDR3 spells CSVGGTAGNTIYF. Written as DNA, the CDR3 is TGCAGCGTCGGCGGGACAGCTGGAAACACCATATATTTT.

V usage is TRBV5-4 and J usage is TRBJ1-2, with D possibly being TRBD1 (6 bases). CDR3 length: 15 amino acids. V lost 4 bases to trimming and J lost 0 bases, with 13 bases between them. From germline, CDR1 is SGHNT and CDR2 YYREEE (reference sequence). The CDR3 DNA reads TGTGCCAGCAGCGCCGGACAGCCTGCTAACTATGGCTACACCTTC. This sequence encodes CASSAGQPANYGYTF.

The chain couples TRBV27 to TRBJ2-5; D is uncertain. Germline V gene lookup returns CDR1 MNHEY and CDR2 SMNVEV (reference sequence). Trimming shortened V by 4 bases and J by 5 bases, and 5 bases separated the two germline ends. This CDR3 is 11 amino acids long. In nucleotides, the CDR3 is TGTGCCAGCAGTTCAGGCGAGACCCAGTACTTC. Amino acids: CASSSGETQYF.

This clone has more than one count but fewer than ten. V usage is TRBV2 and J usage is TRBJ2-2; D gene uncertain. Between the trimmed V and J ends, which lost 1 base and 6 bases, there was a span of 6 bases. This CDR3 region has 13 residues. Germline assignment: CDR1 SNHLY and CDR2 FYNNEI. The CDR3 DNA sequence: TGTGCCAGCAGTGAAGAAGTTTCCGGGGAGCTGTTTTTT. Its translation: CASSEEVSGELFF.

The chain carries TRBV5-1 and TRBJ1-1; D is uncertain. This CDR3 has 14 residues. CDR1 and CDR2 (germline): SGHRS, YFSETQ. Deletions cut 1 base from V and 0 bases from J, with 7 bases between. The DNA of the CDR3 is TGCGCCAGCAGCTTGCGGACGATGAACACTGAAGCTTTCTTT. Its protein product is CASSLRTMNTEAFF.

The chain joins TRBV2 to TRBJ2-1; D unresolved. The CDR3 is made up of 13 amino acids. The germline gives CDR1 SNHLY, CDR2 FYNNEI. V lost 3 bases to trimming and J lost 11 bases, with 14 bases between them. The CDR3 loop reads CASSEIGGLKQFF. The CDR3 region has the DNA TGTGCCAGCAGTGAGATTGGCGGCCTCAAGCAGTTCTTC.

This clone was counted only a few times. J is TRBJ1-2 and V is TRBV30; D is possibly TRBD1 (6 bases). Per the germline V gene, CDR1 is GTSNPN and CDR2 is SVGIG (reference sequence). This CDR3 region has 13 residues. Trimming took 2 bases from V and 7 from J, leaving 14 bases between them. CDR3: CAWSWGGTRGYTF. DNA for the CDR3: TGTGCCTGGAGTTGGGGGGGCACCCGTGGCTACACCTTC.

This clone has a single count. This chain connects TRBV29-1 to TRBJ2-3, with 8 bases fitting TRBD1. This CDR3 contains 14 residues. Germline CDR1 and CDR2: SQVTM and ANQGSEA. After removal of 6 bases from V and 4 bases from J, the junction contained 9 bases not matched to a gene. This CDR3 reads CSVKSGGGSDTQYF. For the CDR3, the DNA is TGCAGCGTCAAGTCAGGGGGCGGCTCAGATACGCAGTATTTT.

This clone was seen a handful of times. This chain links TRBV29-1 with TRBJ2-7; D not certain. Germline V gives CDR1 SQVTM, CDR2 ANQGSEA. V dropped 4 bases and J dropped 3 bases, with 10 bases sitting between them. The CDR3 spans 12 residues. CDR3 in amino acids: CSVVDGFYEQYF. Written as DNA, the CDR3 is TGCAGCGTTGTCGACGGCTTCTACGAGCAGTACTTC.

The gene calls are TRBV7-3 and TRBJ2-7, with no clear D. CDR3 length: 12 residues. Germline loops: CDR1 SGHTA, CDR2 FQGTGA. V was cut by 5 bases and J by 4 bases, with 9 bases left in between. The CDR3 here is CASSPNSYEQYF. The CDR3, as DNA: TGTGCCAGCAGCCCGAATTCGTACGAGCAGTACTTC.